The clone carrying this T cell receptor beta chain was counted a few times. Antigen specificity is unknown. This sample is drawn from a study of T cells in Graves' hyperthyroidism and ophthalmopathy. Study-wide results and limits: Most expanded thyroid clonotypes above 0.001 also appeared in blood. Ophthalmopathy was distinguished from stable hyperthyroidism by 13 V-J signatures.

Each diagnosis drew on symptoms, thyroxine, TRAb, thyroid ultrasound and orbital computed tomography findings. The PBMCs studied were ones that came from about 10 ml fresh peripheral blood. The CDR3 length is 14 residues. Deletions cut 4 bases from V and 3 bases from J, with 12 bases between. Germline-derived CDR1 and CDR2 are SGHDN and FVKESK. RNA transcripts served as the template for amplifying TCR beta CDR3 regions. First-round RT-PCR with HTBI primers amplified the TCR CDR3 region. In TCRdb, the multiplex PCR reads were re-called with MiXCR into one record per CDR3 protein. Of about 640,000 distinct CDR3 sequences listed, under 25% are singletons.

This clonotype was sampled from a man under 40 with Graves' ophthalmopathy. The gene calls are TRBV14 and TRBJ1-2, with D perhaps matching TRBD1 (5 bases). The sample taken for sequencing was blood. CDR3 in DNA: TGTGCCAGCAGCCCCGACAGAGACCACTATGGCTACACCTTC. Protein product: CASSPDRDHYGYTF.